The 4 T cell receptor beta chains presented below share a single source sample, sequenced in a study of cytomegalovirus exposure and HLA in healthy donors. The method was immunoSEQ multiplex PCR; TCRdb's version includes in-frame clones alone and lacks a portion of them. Counted here are about 98,000 clones, 87% occurring once; the ten biggest clones make up 3% to 4%. The sequenced material came from PBMCs. The receptors derive from a young woman in good health and CMV-seronegative.

The CDR3 DNA reads TGTGCCAGCAGCTCGACTAGCGGGAGAGAGCAGTTCTTC. Protein sequence: CASSSTSGREQFF. This sequence joins TRBV7-2 and TRBJ2-1; 12 positions match TRBD2. V lost 4 bases to trimming and J lost 10 bases; unmatched junction nucleotides: 2. Germline values: CDR1 SGHTA, CDR2 FQGNSA. This CDR3 spans 13 amino acids.

The chain joins TRBV9 to TRBJ1-2, with TRBD1 matching 9 bases. The ends lost 3 bases at V and 7 bases at J; junction bases unmatched: 7. Germline CDR1 is SGDLS and CDR2 is YYNGEE. The CDR3 has 14 residues. The CDR3 here is CASSGTGGAGGYTF. The CDR3, as DNA: TGTGCCAGCAGCGGAACAGGGGGCGCGGGTGGCTACACCTTC.

The rearrangement links TRBV5-1 to TRBJ2-5, with TRBD1 matching 8 bases. The CDR3 sequence is 14 residues long. Germline values: CDR1 SGHRS, CDR2 YFSETQ. V lost 4 bases to trimming and J lost 1 base; unmatched junction nucleotides: 3. CDR3 DNA sequence: TGCGCCAGCAGCCCCGGACAGGGCCAAGAGACCCAGTACTTC. This translates into CASSPGQGQETQYF.

This chain joins TRBV7-6 and TRBJ2-6, with D unresolved. This CDR3 comprises 18 residues. V lost 1 base and J 3 bases, leaving 16 bases between the germline ends. Germline assignment: CDR1 SGHVS and CDR2 FNYEAQ. The chain's CDR3 is CASSLDPNLHLGANVLTF. CDR3 coding DNA: TGTGCCAGCAGCTTAGACCCTAATCTTCACCTTGGGGCCAACGTCCTGACTTTC.